This TCR beta chain was recovered during a study of T cells in Graves' hyperthyroidism and ophthalmopathy. TCR beta CDR3 region amplification was performed from RNA transcripts. RT-PCR in the first round (using the HTBI primer set) targeted the TCR CDR3. Each CDR3 protein is one row after TCRdb ran MiXCR on the multiplex PCR reads. The sample lists hundreds of thousands of distinct CDR3 sequences, less than 15% occurring once. Trimming stripped 3 bases from V and 8 bases from J, with 8 bases between. There are 13 residues in the CDR3. Sequencing was performed on blood. The source of this sequence is a woman aged 18 to 35 with Graves' hyperthyroidism. This rearrangement joins TRBV12-3 or TRBV12-4 to TRBJ1-6; D remains unclear. The chain's CDR3 is CASSFAWDSPLHF. CDR3 DNA sequence: TGTGCCAGCAGTTTCGCGTGGGATTCACCCCTCCACTTT.